Listed below are T cell receptor beta chains from one sample, sequenced in a study of blood T cell repertoires in COVID-19. Sequenced by immunoSEQ multiplex PCR; TCRdb stores in-frame clones only, minus some. The sample has 500,000 to 600,000 clones; around 90% are singletons. What was sequenced was peripheral blood. All receptors derive from a woman aged 50 to 60 with COVID-19, enrolled during active disease. Each CDR3 is given with its conserved first and last residue.

V gene	CDR3 length	J gene	CDR3 protein
TRBV28	13	TRBJ2-1	CASSMGQGHEQFF
TRBV5-1	15	TRBJ1-1	CASSLGQGGITEAFF
TRBV12-3/TRBV12-4	11	TRBJ2-7	CARRGGYEQYF
TRBV30	14	TRBJ2-3	CATRRQGGTDTQYF
TRBV5-4	15	TRBJ2-7	CASSPRAGEYHEQYF
TRBV30	14	TRBJ2-3	CAWSARPGTDTQYF
TRBV28	13	TRBJ1-2	CASTLGQGGGYTF
TRBV6-5	15	TRBJ2-3	CASSYSPTMRPTQYF
TRBV28	16	TRBJ2-3	CASSVTGYFTLDTQYF
TRBV30	11	TRBJ2-3	CAWSGGDTQYF
TRBV11-2	14	TRBJ1-5	CASSLAQGGRPQHF
TRBV9	17	TRBJ2-7	CASSPTGSRRAGYEQYF
TRBV18	15	TRBJ1-2	CASSPGYRANYGYTF
TRBV19	11	TRBJ2-7	CASSGAYEQYF
TRBV7-9	14	TRBJ1-4	CASSLAIGVEKLFF
TRBV5-5	14	TRBJ2-7	CASSLRTVQDEQYF
TRBV12-5	13	TRBJ2-7	CASAFLGTYEQYF
TRBV20-1	11	TRBJ2-3	CSARGTGMQYF
TRBV28	14	TRBJ1-5	CASILQGVNQPQHF
TRBV11-2	14	TRBJ1-6	CASSYGQGDSPLHF
TRBV11-3	13	TRBJ2-3	CASSLGAGDTQYF
TRBV6-2/TRBV6-3	16	TRBJ2-2	CASSSLAGAGTGELFF
TRBV27	16	TRBJ1-5	CASSLGVRGSNQPQHF
TRBV5-6	15	TRBJ1-6	CASSILDRVVSPLHF